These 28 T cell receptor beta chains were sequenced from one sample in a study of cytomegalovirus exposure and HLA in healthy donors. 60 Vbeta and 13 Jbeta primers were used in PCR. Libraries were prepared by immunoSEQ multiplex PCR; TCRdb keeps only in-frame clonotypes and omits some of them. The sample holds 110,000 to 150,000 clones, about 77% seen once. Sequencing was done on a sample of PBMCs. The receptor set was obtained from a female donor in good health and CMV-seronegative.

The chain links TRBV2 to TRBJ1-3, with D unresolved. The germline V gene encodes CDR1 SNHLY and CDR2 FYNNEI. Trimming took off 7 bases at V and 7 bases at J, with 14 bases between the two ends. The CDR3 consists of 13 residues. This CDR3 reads CASTGTSWNTIYF. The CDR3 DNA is TGTGCCAGCACGGGTACGTCGTGGAACACCATATATTTT.

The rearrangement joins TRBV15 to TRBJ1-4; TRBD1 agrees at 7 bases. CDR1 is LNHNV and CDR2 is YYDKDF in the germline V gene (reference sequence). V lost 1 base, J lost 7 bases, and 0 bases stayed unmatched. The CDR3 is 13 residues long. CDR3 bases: TGTGCCACCAGCAGAGGACAGGGTGAAAAACTGTTTTTT. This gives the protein CATSRGQGEKLFF.

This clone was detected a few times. CDR3 residues: CASSREETGWLVSGKDTQYF. In DNA form, the CDR3 reads TGTGCCAGCAGCCGTGAAGAGACAGGGTGGCTCGTTAGCGGGAAAGATACGCAGTATTTT. V usage is TRBV4-2 and J usage is TRBJ2-3; D possibly corresponds to TRBD2 (8 bases). Germline CDR1 and CDR2: LGHNA and YNFKEQ. The V end lost 4 bases, the J end lost 5 bases, and 31 bases lay between the germline ends. The CDR3 spans 20 residues.

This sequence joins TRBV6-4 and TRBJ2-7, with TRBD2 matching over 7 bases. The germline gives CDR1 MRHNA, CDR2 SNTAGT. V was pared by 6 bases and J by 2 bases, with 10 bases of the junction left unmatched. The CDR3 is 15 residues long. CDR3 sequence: CASSSRHSGTYEQYF. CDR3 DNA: TGTGCCAGCAGCAGCCGGCACAGCGGGACCTACGAGCAGTACTTC.

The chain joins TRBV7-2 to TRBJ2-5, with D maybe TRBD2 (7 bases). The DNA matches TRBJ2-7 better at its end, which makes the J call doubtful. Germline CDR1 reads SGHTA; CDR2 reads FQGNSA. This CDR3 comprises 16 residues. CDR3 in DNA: TGTGCCAGCAGAAGCCCCTCTGTAAGGGGGGGGGCCGAGCAGTACTTC. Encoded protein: CASRSPSVRGGAEQYF.

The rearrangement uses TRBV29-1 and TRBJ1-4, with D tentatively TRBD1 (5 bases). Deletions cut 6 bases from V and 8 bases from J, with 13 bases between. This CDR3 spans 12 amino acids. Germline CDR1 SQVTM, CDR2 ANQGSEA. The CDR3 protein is CSVGGSGEKLFF. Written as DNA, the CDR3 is TGCAGCGTGGGGGGATCTGGGGAAAAACTGTTTTTT.

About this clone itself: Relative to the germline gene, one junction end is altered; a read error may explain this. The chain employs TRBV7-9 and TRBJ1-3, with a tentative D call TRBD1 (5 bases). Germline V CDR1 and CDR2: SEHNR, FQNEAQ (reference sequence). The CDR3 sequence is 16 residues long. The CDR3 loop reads CSSSPIGRGSGNTIYF. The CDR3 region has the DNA TGTTCCAGCAGCCCCATTGGGAGGGGCTCTGGAAACACCATATATTTT.

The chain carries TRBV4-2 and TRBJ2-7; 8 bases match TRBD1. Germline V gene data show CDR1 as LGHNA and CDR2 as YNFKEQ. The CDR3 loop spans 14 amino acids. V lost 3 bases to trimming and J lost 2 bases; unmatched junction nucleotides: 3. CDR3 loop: CASSQRTGTYEQYF. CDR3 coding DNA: TGTGCCAGCAGCCAGAGGACAGGGACCTACGAGCAGTACTTC.

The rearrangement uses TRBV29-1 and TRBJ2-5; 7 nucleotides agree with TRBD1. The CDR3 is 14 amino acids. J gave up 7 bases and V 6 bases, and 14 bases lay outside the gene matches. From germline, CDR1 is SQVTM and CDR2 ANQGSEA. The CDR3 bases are TGCAGCGTCGGACAGGAGACCTACTCTGGGACCCAGTACTTC. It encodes CSVGQETYSGTQYF.

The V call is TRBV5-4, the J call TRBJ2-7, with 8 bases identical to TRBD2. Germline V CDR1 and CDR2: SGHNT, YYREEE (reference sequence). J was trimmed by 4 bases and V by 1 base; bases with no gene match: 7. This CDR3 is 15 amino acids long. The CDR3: CASSLTGGDQYEQYF. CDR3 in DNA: TGTGCCAGCAGCTTGACCGGGGGGGATCAGTACGAGCAGTACTTC.

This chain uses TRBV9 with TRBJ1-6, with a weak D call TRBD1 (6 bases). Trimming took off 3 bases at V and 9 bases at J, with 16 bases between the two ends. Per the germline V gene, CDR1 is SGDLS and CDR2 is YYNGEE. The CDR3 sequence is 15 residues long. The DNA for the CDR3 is TGTGCCAGCAGCGACGGGACAAACCGGGGTTCACCCCTCCACTTT. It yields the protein CASSDGTNRGSPLHF.

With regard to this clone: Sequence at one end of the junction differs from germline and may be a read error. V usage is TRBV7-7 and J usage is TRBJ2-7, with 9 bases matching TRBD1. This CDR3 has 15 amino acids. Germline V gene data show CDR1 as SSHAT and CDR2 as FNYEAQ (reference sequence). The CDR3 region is CASSPGQGSSYEQYF. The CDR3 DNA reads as TGTGCTAGCAGCCCGGGACAGGGCAGCTCCTACGAGCAGTACTTC.

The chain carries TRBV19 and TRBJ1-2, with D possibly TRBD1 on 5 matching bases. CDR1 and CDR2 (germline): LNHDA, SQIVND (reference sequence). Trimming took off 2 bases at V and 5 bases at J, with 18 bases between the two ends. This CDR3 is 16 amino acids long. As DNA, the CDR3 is TGTGCCAGTAGTATAAGGGCCGTACAGGAGATGTATGGCTACACCTTC. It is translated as CASSIRAVQEMYGYTF.

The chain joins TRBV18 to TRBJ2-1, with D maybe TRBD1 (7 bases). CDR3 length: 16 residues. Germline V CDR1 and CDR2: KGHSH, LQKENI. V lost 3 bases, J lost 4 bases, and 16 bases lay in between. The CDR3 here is CASSPGTDRDYNEQFF. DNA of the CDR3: TGTGCCAGCTCACCGGGGACTGACAGGGATTACAATGAGCAGTTCTTC.

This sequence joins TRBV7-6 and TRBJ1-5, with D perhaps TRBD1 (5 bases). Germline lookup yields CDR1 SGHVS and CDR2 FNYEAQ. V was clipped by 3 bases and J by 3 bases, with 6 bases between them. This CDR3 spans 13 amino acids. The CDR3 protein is CASSFGANQPQHF. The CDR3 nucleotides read TGTGCCAGCAGCTTTGGGGCCAATCAGCCCCAGCATTTT.

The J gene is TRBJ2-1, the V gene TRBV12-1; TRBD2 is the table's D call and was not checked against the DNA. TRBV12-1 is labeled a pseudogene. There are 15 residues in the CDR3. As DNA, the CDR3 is TGTGCCAGCAGCGGCTGGGAGGTAGCGGGAGGGGAGCAGTTCTTC. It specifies CASSGWEVAGGEQFF.

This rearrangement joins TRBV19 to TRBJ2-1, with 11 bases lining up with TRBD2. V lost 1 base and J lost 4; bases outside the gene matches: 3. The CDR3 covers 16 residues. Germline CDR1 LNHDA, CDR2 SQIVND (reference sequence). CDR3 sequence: CASSIGLAGLYNEQFF. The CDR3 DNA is TGTGCCAGTAGTATAGGACTAGCGGGACTGTACAATGAGCAGTTCTTC.

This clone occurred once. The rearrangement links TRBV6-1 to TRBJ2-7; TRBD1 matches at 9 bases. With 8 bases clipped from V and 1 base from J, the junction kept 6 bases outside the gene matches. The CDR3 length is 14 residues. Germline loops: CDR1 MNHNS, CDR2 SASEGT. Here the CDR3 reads CASHGQGTSYEQYF. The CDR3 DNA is TGTGCCAGCCACGGACAGGGGACATCCTACGAGCAGTACTTC.

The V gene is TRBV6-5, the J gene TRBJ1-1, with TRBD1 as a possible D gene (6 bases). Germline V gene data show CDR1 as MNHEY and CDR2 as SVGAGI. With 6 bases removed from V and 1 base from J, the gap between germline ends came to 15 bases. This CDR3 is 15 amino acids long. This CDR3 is CASSVGQGRNTEAFF. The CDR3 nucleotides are TGTGCCAGCAGCGTGGGGCAGGGGCGGAACACTGAAGCTTTCTTT.

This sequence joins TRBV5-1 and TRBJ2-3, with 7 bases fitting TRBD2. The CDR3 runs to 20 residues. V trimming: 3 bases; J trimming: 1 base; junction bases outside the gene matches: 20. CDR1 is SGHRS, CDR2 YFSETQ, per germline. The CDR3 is CASSSPGTTQFRSGTDTQYF. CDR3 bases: TGCGCCAGCAGCTCGCCCGGGACTACCCAATTCCGTTCGGGCACAGATACGCAGTATTTT.

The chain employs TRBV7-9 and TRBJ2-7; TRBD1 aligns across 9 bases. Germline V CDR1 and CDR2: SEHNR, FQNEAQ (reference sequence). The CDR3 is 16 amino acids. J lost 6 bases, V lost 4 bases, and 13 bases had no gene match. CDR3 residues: CASSSQGAKIGGEQYF. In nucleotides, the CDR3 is TGTGCCAGCAGCTCACAGGGGGCGAAGATAGGTGGCGAGCAGTACTTC.

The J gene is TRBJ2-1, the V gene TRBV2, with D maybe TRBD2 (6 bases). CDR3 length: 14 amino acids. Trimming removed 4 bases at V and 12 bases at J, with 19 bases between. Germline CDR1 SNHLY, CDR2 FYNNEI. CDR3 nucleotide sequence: TGTGCCAGCAGTGGCGGGACTCCTATTTGGGGGCAGTTCTTC. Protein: CASSGGTPIWGQFF.

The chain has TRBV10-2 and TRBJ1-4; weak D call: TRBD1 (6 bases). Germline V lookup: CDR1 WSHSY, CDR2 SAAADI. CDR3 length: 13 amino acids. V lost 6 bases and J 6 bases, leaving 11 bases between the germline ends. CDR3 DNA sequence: TGCGCCAGCAGCTGGGCAGGGGATGAAAAACTGTTTTTT. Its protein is CASSWAGDEKLFF.

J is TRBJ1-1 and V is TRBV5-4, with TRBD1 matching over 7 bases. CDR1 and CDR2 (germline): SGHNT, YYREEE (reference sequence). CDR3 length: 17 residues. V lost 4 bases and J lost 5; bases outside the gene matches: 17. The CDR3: CASSQDWGLTGRTEAFF. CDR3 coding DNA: TGTGCCAGCAGCCAAGACTGGGGGCTGACAGGGAGAACTGAAGCTTTCTTT.

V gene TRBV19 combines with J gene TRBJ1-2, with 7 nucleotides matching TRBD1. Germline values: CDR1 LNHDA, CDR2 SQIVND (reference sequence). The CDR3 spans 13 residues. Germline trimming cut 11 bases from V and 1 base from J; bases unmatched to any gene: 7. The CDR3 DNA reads TGTGCCTGCCACAGGGGTCGTAACTATGGCTACACCTTC. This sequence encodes CACHRGRNYGYTF.

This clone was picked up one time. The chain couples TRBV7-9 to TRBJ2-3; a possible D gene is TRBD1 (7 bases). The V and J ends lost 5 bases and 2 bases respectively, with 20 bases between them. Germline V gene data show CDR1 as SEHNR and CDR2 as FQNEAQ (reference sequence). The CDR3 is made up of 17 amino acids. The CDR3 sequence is CASSQDRDLFNTDTQYF. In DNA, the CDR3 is TGTGCCAGCAGCCAAGACAGGGACTTATTCAACACAGATACGCAGTATTTT.

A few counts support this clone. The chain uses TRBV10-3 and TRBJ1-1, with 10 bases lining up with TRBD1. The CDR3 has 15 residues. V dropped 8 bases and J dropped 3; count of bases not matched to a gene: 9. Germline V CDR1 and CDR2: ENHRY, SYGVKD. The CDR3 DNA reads TGTGCCATCGGGACAGGGGCCCGCCGTGACACTGAAGCTTTCTTT. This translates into CAIGTGARRDTEAFF.

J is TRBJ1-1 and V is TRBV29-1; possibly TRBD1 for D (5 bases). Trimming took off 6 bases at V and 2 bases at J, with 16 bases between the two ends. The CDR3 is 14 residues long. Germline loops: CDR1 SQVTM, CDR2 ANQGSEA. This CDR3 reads CSVPGLDINTEAFF. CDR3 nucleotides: TGCAGCGTCCCGGGTCTGGACATCAACACTGAAGCTTTCTTT.